These 9 T cell receptor beta chains were all obtained from the same sample, sequenced in a study of radiotherapy plus CTLA-4 blockade in lung cancer listed by TCRdb under 2018. The library was prepared using the immunoSEQ multiplex PCR assay. Sourced from immuneACCESS, this table was stored by TCRdb with only in-frame sequences that have V and J called. A share of the clones is absent; for the studies checked, an unresolved V gene accounts for under half, and the remainder has no known explanation. For this sample there are about 38,000 clones; over 65% appear just once. The ten largest clones capture approximately 9% of the sample. Sequenced here: peripheral blood, sampled from a patient treated with radiotherapy plus ipilimumab. These receptors came from a human donor with non-small cell lung cancer who had stable disease on radiotherapy plus ipilimumab.

This chain connects TRBV6-1 to TRBJ1-5; D remains ambiguous. Germline V gene data show CDR1 as MNHNS and CDR2 as SASEGT. V gave up 4 bases and J gave up 7 bases, with 11 bases separating them. The CDR3 has 13 amino acids. This chain's CDR3 is CASSGRREQPQHF. The CDR3 coding sequence is TGTGCCAGCAGTGGTCGAAGGGAACAGCCCCAGCATTTT.

The V call is TRBV5-8, the J call TRBJ2-3; D uncertain. In germline, CDR1 is SGHTS, CDR2 YDEGEE. Trimming cost V 5 bases and J 1 base, with 8 bases left between them. This CDR3 is built from 13 residues. Here the CDR3 DNA reads TGTGCCAGCAGACTGGCTGGCACAGATACGCAGTATTTT. Protein product: CASRLAGTDTQYF.

The chain carries TRBV6-5 and TRBJ1-1, with D hard to call. The CDR3 spans 14 residues. The ends were cut back, 7 bases at V and 11 bases at J, with 23 bases in the middle. Germline CDR1 reads MNHEY; CDR2 reads SVGAGI. The CDR3, as DNA: TGTGCCAGCAAGTTAGGTCTTGCGACTCTTGAGGCTTTCTTT. As protein: CASKLGLATLEAFF.

The rearrangement joins TRBV4-1 to TRBJ1-4, with TRBD1 identical over 11 bases. There are 19 residues in the CDR3. Germline loops: CDR1 MGHRA, CDR2 YSYEKL. The V gene end was trimmed by 5 bases and the J gene end by 0 bases; junction bases not matched to a gene: 11. The CDR3 coding sequence is TGCGCCAGCAGCTACCGGGACAGGGGGAATATGGCAACTAATGAAAAACTGTTTTTT. Amino acids: CASSYRDRGNMATNEKLFF.

CDR3 region: CASSRTGGVNTEAFF. The CDR3 DNA reads as TGTGCCAGCAGTCGGACAGGGGGCGTCAACACTGAAGCTTTCTTT. V is TRBV6-5 and J is TRBJ1-1; 11 bases are shared with TRBD1. Germline V gene data show CDR1 as MNHEY and CDR2 as SVGAGI. The CDR3 has 15 residues. V was clipped by 5 bases and J by 2 bases; unmatched bases: 4.

The chain joins TRBV20-1 to TRBJ2-1; weak D call: TRBD2 (5 bases). This CDR3 is 11 amino acids long. Looked up from germline, CDR1 is DFQATT and CDR2 is SNEGSKA (reference sequence). Trimming took off 5 bases at V and 10 bases at J, with 12 bases between the two ends. CDR3 nucleotide sequence: TGCAGTGCTTTTGGACTTGGGGAGCAGTTCTTC. Encoded protein: CSAFGLGEQFF.

J is TRBJ1-1 and V is TRBV6-1, with D perhaps matching TRBD1 (5 bases). Germline lookup yields CDR1 MNHNS and CDR2 SASEGT. The CDR3 runs 12 residues. V dropped 5 bases and J dropped 11 bases, with 15 bases sitting between them. The CDR3 protein is CASSWTTAAAFF. DNA of the CDR3: TGTGCCAGCAGTTGGACAACCGCTGCGGCTTTCTTT.

This rearrangement joins TRBV4-2 to TRBJ2-7; 7 nucleotides match TRBD2. The CDR3 totals 14 residues. With 4 bases clipped from V and 2 bases from J, the junction kept 5 bases outside the gene matches. CDR1 is LGHNA, CDR2 YNFKEQ, per germline. In nucleotides, the CDR3 is TGTGCCAGCAGCCCGGCTAGCGGCACCTACGAGCAGTACTTC. Its protein product is CASSPASGTYEQYF.

The genes are TRBV2 and TRBJ1-5; TRBD1 aligns across 7 bases. The CDR3 loop spans 14 amino acids. V dropped 7 bases and J dropped 11; count of bases not matched to a gene: 14. Germline V gene sequence: CDR1 SNHLY, CDR2 FYNNEI. The CDR3 bases are TGTGCCAGCACCAAGGGAGAGGGTCAGGGGGCCCAGCATTTT. Its protein is CASTKGEGQGAQHF.